This TCR beta chain stems from a study of T-cell reconstitution after alpha-beta-depleted transplantation in children. The CDR3 consists of 16 residues. Germline loops: CDR1 SGHRS, CDR2 YFSETQ. With V trimmed by 0 bases and J by 7 bases, 9 bases remained unmatched. The TCRbeta library was prepared with unique molecular identifiers. In TCRdb, the PCR reads were re-called with MiXCR into one record per CDR3 protein. The repertoire holds roughly 500,000 distinct CDR3 sequences, approximately 13% seen once, with about 5.4% in the top ten. The material was PBMCs from the stem cell graft donor, obtained from the stem cell graft. The gene calls are TRBV5-1 and TRBJ2-1, with 8 bases aligning to TRBD1. The source of this sequence is a human donor who donated a stem cell graft to a child with combined immunodeficiency. The CDR3, as DNA: TGCGCCAGCAGCTTGGGCGAGAGACAGGGGATGAATGAGCAGTTCTTC. This codes for CASSLGERQGMNEQFF.